The 8 T cell receptor beta chains given below trace back to one sample, sequenced in a study of response to subunit inactivated influenza vaccine. TCRdb analysed the RT-PCR reads with MiXCR anew, one entry per CDR3 protein. This sample has 250,000 to 350,000 distinct CDR3 sequences, with approximately 20% found just once. The sequenced sample was PBMCs from blood, obtained about 20 months after vaccination. The receptor set was obtained from a man aged 45 to 75 who received an inactivated influenza vaccine.

The genes are TRBV12-3 or TRBV12-4 and TRBJ2-2, with D perhaps matching TRBD2 (5 bases). This CDR3 contains 13 residues. V dropped 6 bases and J dropped 6 bases, with 11 bases sitting between them. CDR3 DNA sequence: TGTGCCAGCAGAGAACTAGATCCCGGGGAGCTGTTTTTT. Translated, it gives CASRELDPGELFF.

This clonotype was recorded a few times. This rearrangement joins TRBV2 to TRBJ1-2, with D possibly TRBD1 on 5 matching bases. The CDR3 has 15 amino acids. The germline V gene has CDR1 SNHLY and CDR2 FYNNEI. Trimming left V 6 bases short and J 2 bases short, with 16 bases between. The CDR3 protein is CASRQDGAGNYGYTF. The CDR3 DNA reads TGTGCCAGCAGACAAGACGGGGCAGGAAACTATGGCTACACCTTC.

CDR3 coding DNA: TGTGCCAGTAGCGAAAGCGGGACAGAGAACACTGAAGCTTTCTTT. As protein: CASSESGTENTEAFF. The chain links TRBV2 to TRBJ1-1, with 7 bases aligning to TRBD1. CDR1 and CDR2 from the germline V gene are SNHLY and FYNNEI. With 9 bases clipped from V and 1 base from J, the junction kept 11 bases outside the gene matches. CDR3 length equals 15 residues.

V usage is TRBV20-1 and J usage is TRBJ2-2; 7 nucleotides line up with TRBD1. J lost 2 bases, V lost 1 base, and 7 bases had no gene match. The CDR3 length is 16 residues. Per germline, CDR1 DFQATT and CDR2 SNEGSKA (reference sequence). The CDR3 DNA sequence: TGCAGTGCTAGAGCCCGAAGGACAGGAAACACCGGGGAGCTGTTTTTT. This translates into CSARARRTGNTGELFF.

This clonotype was recorded many times. This chain connects TRBV6-1 to TRBJ1-1, with 8 bases that match TRBD1. Germline V gene lookup returns CDR1 MNHNS and CDR2 SASEGT. The CDR3 spans 15 residues. V shed 5 bases, J shed 0 bases, and the junction held 5 bases outside the gene matches. This chain's CDR3 is CASSRDRRMNTEAFF. For the CDR3, the DNA is TGTGCCAGCAGTCGGGACAGGAGGATGAACACTGAAGCTTTCTTT.

This chain uses TRBV7-9 with TRBJ2-7; D unresolved. V lost 1 base, J lost 4 bases, and 2 bases lay in between. The CDR3 length is 11 residues. Germline CDR1 SEHNR, CDR2 FQNEAQ (reference sequence). The CDR3 nucleotides are TGTGCCAGCAGCTTAGAATACGAGCAGTACTTC. This gives the protein CASSLEYEQYF.

The CDR3 coding sequence is TGTGCCAGCACCAGCGGCTCTAGCGCAGATACGCAGTATTTT. Its translation is CASTSGSSADTQYF. The chain uses TRBV6-1 and TRBJ2-3, with D perhaps matching TRBD2 (6 bases). This CDR3 has 14 residues. Germline V lookup: CDR1 MNHNS, CDR2 SASEGT. The germline V and J ends were trimmed by 7 bases and 4 bases, with 15 bases remaining between them.

The J gene is TRBJ1-5, the V gene TRBV12-2; the DNA was not used to check the table's D call, TRBD1. TRBV12-2 is marked as a pseudogene. This CDR3 has 16 amino acids. CDR3 sequence: CASRLADRGENQPQHF. The CDR3 DNA sequence: TGTGCAAGTCGCTTAGCGGACAGAGGAGAGAATCAGCCCCAGCATTTT.